This T cell receptor beta chain was sequenced for a study of beta chain features in type 1 diabetes. Across the whole study: The number of sorted cells examined across all samples was approximately 110,000,000.

As to this clone: The antigen is not known.

General study results and limits: Small HLA sub-analyses could not settle whether HLA shapes TCRB rearrangement.

The whole isolated RNA underwent reverse transcription, so sequencing captured expressed TCRB transcripts. TCRdb's table, derived via immunoSEQ multiplex PCR, lists solely in-frame clones and lacks some. The data show roughly 350,000 clones, with approximately 9.9% seen just once and 0.015% held by the top ten. A sort by CD45RO/CCR7/CD25/CD127/CD95/CD27 yielded CD4+ naive, central memory, regulatory and stem cell-like memory cells. Populations obtained by sorting all exceeded 95% purity. CDR3 length: 16 residues. The V and J ends lost 0 bases and 6 bases, in that order; junction bases with no gene match: 6. Germline CDR1 SGHDN, CDR2 FVKESK.

The chain links TRBV14 to TRBJ2-2, with TRBD1 identical over 8 bases. What was sequenced was naive CD4+ T cells from blood. This clonotype originated in a woman in her twenties or thirties in good health. The CDR3 loop is CASSQEWTGYSGELFF. The CDR3 DNA sequence: TGTGCCAGCAGCCAAGAGTGGACAGGGTATTCCGGGGAGCTGTTTTTT.